The next 10 T cell receptor beta chains were all read from a single sample in a study of T cells in localized non-small cell lung cancer. Repertoires were generated with immunoSEQ multiplex PCR, while TCRdb's copy carries only in-frame clones and drops some. Of 40,000 to 65,000 clones in the sample, around nine tenths were seen once. This material consisted of PBMCs, taken before any cancer treatment. All receptors come from a female donor with stage II lung adenocarcinoma.

The V gene is TRBV19, the J gene TRBJ1-5, with 7 bases lining up with TRBD1. The germline gives CDR1 LNHDA, CDR2 SQIVND (reference sequence). This CDR3 comprises 15 residues. The junction had 9 bases not matched to a gene; V was cut back by 6 bases and J by 4 bases. Here the CDR3 DNA reads TGTGCCAGTAGCAGTGGACAGGTACCGAATCAGCCCCAGCATTTT. It translates to CASSSGQVPNQPQHF. Supplemented by reference TRBV19 and TRBJ1-5, the full variable domain reads DGGITQSPKYLFRKEGQNVTLSCEQNLNHDAMYWYRQDPGQGLRLIYYSQIVNDFQKGDIAEGYSVSREKKESFPLTVTSAQKNPTAFYLCASSSGQVPNQPQHFGDGTRLSIL.

This clone was counted a few times. The rearrangement joins TRBV7-9 to TRBJ1-2, with D unclear. This CDR3 contains 14 residues. Germline lookup yields CDR1 SEHNR and CDR2 FQNEAQ (reference sequence). V was trimmed by 5 bases and J by 1 base, leaving 11 bases between them. CDR3 coding DNA: TGTGCCAGCAGCCCATCTGAGAGTAACTATGGCTACACCTTC. Residues: CASSPSESNYGYTF.

This sequence joins TRBV2 and TRBJ2-5, with 7 positions matching TRBD2. V was clipped by 7 bases and J by 3 bases; unmatched bases: 8. The CDR3 is made up of 14 amino acids. Per the germline V gene, CDR1 is SNHLY and CDR2 is FYNNEI. CDR3 loop: CASNRRGREETQYF. DNA of the CDR3: TGTGCCAGCAATCGGCGGGGGAGGGAAGAGACCCAGTACTTC.

The chain is built from TRBV27 and TRBJ2-1; 7 nucleotides agree with TRBD1. V lost 2 bases, J lost 0 bases, and 4 bases stayed unmatched. Germline V gene sequence: CDR1 MNHEY, CDR2 SMNVEV (reference sequence). This CDR3 has 16 amino acids. DNA of the CDR3: TGTGCCAGCAGTTTACCGGGACAGAGCTCCTACAATGAGCAGTTCTTC. Its protein product is CASSLPGQSSYNEQFF.

The rearrangement joins TRBV18 to TRBJ1-1; 9 bases are a match to TRBD1. Germline V gene data show CDR1 as KGHSH and CDR2 as LQKENI. The CDR3 spans 15 residues. The J segment lost 3 bases and the V segment lost 3 bases, leaving 5 bases of the junction unmatched. The CDR3, as DNA: TGTGCCAGCTCACCGGGACAGGGTAGGGACACTGAAGCTTTCTTT. It is translated as CASSPGQGRDTEAFF.

This chain uses TRBV12-5 with TRBJ1-1; D remains ambiguous. V was pared by 7 bases and J by 0 bases, with 12 bases between. This CDR3 is built from 14 residues. CDR1 LGHNT and CDR2 FRNRAP come from the germline V gene. The CDR3 here is CASAPSELNTEAFF. DNA for the CDR3: TGTGCTAGTGCCCCGTCCGAGCTGAACACTGAAGCTTTCTTT.

The chain combines TRBV7-6 with TRBJ1-1; the match to TRBD1 covers 8 bases. Germline CDR1 SGHVS, CDR2 FNYEAQ. V lost 5 bases to trimming and J lost 4 bases; unmatched junction nucleotides: 9. The CDR3 runs to 15 residues. This chain's CDR3 is CASSVRQGRSTEAFF. The CDR3 DNA reads as TGTGCCAGCAGCGTCAGACAGGGGAGAAGCACTGAAGCTTTCTTT.

The chain couples TRBV5-1 to TRBJ2-7, with D uncertain. The CDR3 is made up of 13 amino acids. Trimming stripped 0 bases from V and 1 base from J, with 5 bases between. From germline, CDR1 is SGHRS and CDR2 YFSETQ. Here the CDR3 DNA reads TGCGCCAGCAGCTTGGACGGATCCTACGAGCAGTACTTC. Amino acid sequence: CASSLDGSYEQYF. Full variable domain (missing parts from reference TRBV5-1 and TRBJ2-7): KAGVTQTPRYLIKTRGQQVTLSCSPISGHRSVSWYQQTPGQGLQFLFEYFSETQRNKGNFPGRFSGRQFSNSRSEMNVSTLELGDSALYLCASSLDGSYEQYFGPGTRLTVT.

The chain has TRBV10-3 and TRBJ2-3, with 8 bases lining up with TRBD2. Germline lookup yields CDR1 ENHRY and CDR2 SYGVKD. The CDR3 spans 14 residues. Trimming removed 6 bases from V and 2 bases from J; junction bases left unmatched: 4. The CDR3: CAIRLGLDTDTQYF. The CDR3 coding sequence is TGTGCCATCAGACTGGGACTAGACACAGATACGCAGTATTTT.

This chain uses TRBV5-1 with TRBJ2-2, with 8 positions matching TRBD1. CDR3 length: 14 amino acids. Germline CDR1 reads SGHRS; CDR2 reads YFSETQ. J gave up 7 bases and V 0 bases, and 2 bases lay outside the gene matches. CDR3 DNA sequence: TGCGCCAGCAGCTTGGCAGGGGGCCTCGGGGAGCTGTTTTTT. It encodes CASSLAGGLGELFF.